A selection of T cell receptor beta chains follows, all from one sample in a study of blood T cell repertoires in COVID-19. Repertoires were generated with immunoSEQ multiplex PCR, while TCRdb's copy carries only in-frame clones and drops some. Here the sample spans approximately 92,000 clones, 87% being singletons. Sequenced sample: peripheral blood. The receptors were sampled from a woman aged 55-69 years with COVID-19, enrolled during active disease. CDR3s include the opening cysteine and the closing phenylalanine or tryptophan. Fields, in order: J gene, V gene, D gene, clone size, CDR3 DNA, CDR3 protein. D genes are given only for firm matches. The listing skips clone size in some rows; elsewhere it reads once, few, many or a size class.

j_gene: TRBJ2-1
v_gene: TRBV5-5
d_gene: .
abundance: .
CDR3nt: TGTGCCAGCAGAACCCCAGGACAGAGCTCCTACAATGAGCAGTTCTTC
CDR3aa: CASRTPGQSSYNEQFF

j_gene: TRBJ1-5
v_gene: TRBV6-2/TRBV6-3
d_gene: TRBD1
abundance: .
CDR3nt: TGTGCCAGCAGTTTTCGAACCGGGACAGGCAATCAGCCCCAGCATTTT
CDR3aa: CASSFRTGTGNQPQHF

j_gene: TRBJ2-3
v_gene: TRBV11-2
d_gene: TRBD2
abundance: .
CDR3nt: TGTGCCAGCAGCCAACTAGCGGGGATTCAAGATACGCAGTATTTT
CDR3aa: CASSQLAGIQDTQYF

j_gene: TRBJ2-7
v_gene: TRBV16
d_gene: TRBD2
abundance: .
CDR3nt: TGTGCCAGCAGGCGGACTAGCGGAGTATACGAGCAGTACTTC
CDR3aa: CASRRTSGVYEQYF

j_gene: TRBJ1-2
v_gene: TRBV9
d_gene: TRBD1
abundance: .
CDR3nt: TGTGCCAGCAGCGTAGGGGCAAGGGGGCAGGCTAACTATGGCTACACCTTC
CDR3aa: CASSVGARGQANYGYTF

j_gene: TRBJ2-5
v_gene: TRBV29-1
d_gene: TRBD1
abundance: .
CDR3nt: TGCAGCGTTGGAGCCAGGGGGCTTGAGACCCAGTACTTC
CDR3aa: CSVGARGLETQYF

j_gene: TRBJ1-1
v_gene: TRBV7-9
d_gene: .
abundance: .
CDR3nt: TGTGCCAGCAGCAACCTGGGGGGGAAGATGAACACTGAAGCTTTCTTT
CDR3aa: CASSNLGGKMNTEAFF

j_gene: TRBJ2-5
v_gene: TRBV30
d_gene: TRBD2
abundance: .
CDR3nt: TGTGCCTGGAACCCCGGGACTAACCAAGAGACCCAGTACTTC
CDR3aa: CAWNPGTNQETQYF

j_gene: TRBJ2-3
v_gene: TRBV27
d_gene: TRBD2
abundance: once
CDR3nt: TGTGCCAGCAGTTTATCGATGGCGGGGGTGGGAGATACGCAGTATTTT
CDR3aa: CASSLSMAGVGDTQYF

j_gene: TRBJ1-1
v_gene: TRBV10-3
d_gene: .
abundance: .
CDR3nt: TGTGCCATCAGTGGGGTTTCGGCAGGAGGATTTATGGCTGAAGCTTTCTTT
CDR3aa: CAISGVSAGGFMAEAFF

j_gene: TRBJ1-1
v_gene: TRBV11-2
d_gene: TRBD1
abundance: .
CDR3nt: TGTGCCAGCAGCAAACACCGGGACAGGGTCTGGTTTGAAGCTTTCTTT
CDR3aa: CASSKHRDRVWFEAFF

j_gene: TRBJ2-1
v_gene: TRBV7-2
d_gene: .
abundance: once
CDR3nt: TGTGCCAGCAGCCGGGGAAATGAGCAGTTCTTC
CDR3aa: CASSRGNEQFF

j_gene: TRBJ2-5
v_gene: TRBV2
d_gene: .
abundance: .
CDR3nt: TGTGCCAGCAGAGAGACAGGCCAGACCCAGTACTTC
CDR3aa: CASRETGQTQYF

j_gene: TRBJ2-5
v_gene: TRBV7-6
d_gene: .
abundance: .
CDR3nt: TGTGCCAGCAGCGCGCTGGTTTTGCGGGGATTCGAAGAGACCCAGTACTTC
CDR3aa: CASSALVLRGFEETQYF

j_gene: TRBJ1-2
v_gene: TRBV7-2
d_gene: TRBD1
abundance: few
CDR3nt: TGTGCCAGCAGCTTTCAAGTCGGACAGGGGGAATATGGCTACACCTTC
CDR3aa: CASSFQVGQGEYGYTF

j_gene: TRBJ1-5
v_gene: TRBV15
d_gene: .
abundance: once
CDR3nt: TGTGCCACCAGCAGACACAATCAGCCCCAGCATTTT
CDR3aa: CATSRHNQPQHF

j_gene: TRBJ2-5
v_gene: TRBV7-6
d_gene: TRBD2
abundance: .
CDR3nt: TGTGCCAGCAGCCTTCGACTAGCGGGGGCCCAAGAGACCCAGTACTTC
CDR3aa: CASSLRLAGAQETQYF

j_gene: TRBJ2-1
v_gene: TRBV7-3
d_gene: TRBD1
abundance: .
CDR3nt: TGTGCCAGCAGCTCCGACAGGGCTGAGCAGTTCTTC
CDR3aa: CASSSDRAEQFF

j_gene: TRBJ2-2
v_gene: TRBV5-1
d_gene: .
abundance: .
CDR3nt: TGCGCCAGCGCCGCCGGGACTGCGACCGGGGAGCTGTTTTTT
CDR3aa: CASAAGTATGELFF

j_gene: TRBJ1-1
v_gene: TRBV21-1
d_gene: .
abundance: .
CDR3nt: TGTGCCAGCAGCAACCCACAGGAAAAGATATGCAAGGGCGGTAAAGATATGGGCACTGAAGCTTTCTTT
CDR3aa: CASSNPQEKICKGGKDMGTEAFF

j_gene: TRBJ2-1
v_gene: TRBV7-9
d_gene: .
abundance: .
CDR3nt: TGTGCCAGCAGCTTAGGGGCTTATGAGCAGTTCTTC
CDR3aa: CASSLGAYEQFF

j_gene: TRBJ2-7
v_gene: TRBV7-2
d_gene: .
abundance: once
CDR3nt: TGTGCCAGCAGCTTACTCGACTGGACCTACGAGCAGTACTTC
CDR3aa: CASSLLDWTYEQYF

j_gene: TRBJ2-1
v_gene: TRBV19
d_gene: .
abundance: .
CDR3nt: TGTGCCAGTAGTAACCGACTGCCAGCCGACAATGAGCAGTTCTTC
CDR3aa: CASSNRLPADNEQFF

j_gene: TRBJ1-5
v_gene: TRBV7-2
d_gene: .
abundance: .
CDR3nt: TGTGCCAGCAGCTTAGTGGCAGGGGTCGTCGGTCAGCCCCAGCATTTT
CDR3aa: CASSLVAGVVGQPQHF

j_gene: TRBJ1-4
v_gene: TRBV7-9
d_gene: .
abundance: .
CDR3nt: TGTGCCAGCAGCTTCGTCGAGAATGAAAAACTGTTTTTT
CDR3aa: CASSFVENEKLFF

j_gene: TRBJ1-3
v_gene: TRBV28
d_gene: .
abundance: .
CDR3nt: TGTGCCAGCACCTCGGGGGGGTCTGGAAACACCATATATTTT
CDR3aa: CASTSGGSGNTIYF

j_gene: TRBJ1-2
v_gene: TRBV6-5
d_gene: .
abundance: .
CDR3nt: TGTGCCAGCAGCAATAAGAGGACAGACCATGGCTACACCTTC
CDR3aa: CASSNKRTDHGYTF

j_gene: TRBJ1-2
v_gene: TRBV5-6
d_gene: .
abundance: .
CDR3nt: TGTGCCAGCAGCTTGGATTGGGCAGCCGCTAACTATGGCTACACCTTC
CDR3aa: CASSLDWAAANYGYTF

j_gene: TRBJ2-1
v_gene: TRBV7-2
d_gene: .
abundance: .
CDR3nt: TGTGCCAGCAGCTTAGCGTGGCAGGGTGATGAGCAGTTCTTC
CDR3aa: CASSLAWQGDEQFF

j_gene: TRBJ2-5
v_gene: TRBV6-5
d_gene: TRBD2
abundance: .
CDR3nt: TGTGCCAGCAGTTACGGGGAGGGAGGCCAGTACTTC
CDR3aa: CASSYGEGGQYF

j_gene: TRBJ2-7
v_gene: TRBV24-1
d_gene: TRBD1
abundance: .
CDR3nt: TGTGCCACCAGTGATAATCCAACCACAGGGGGGACTTACGAGCAGTACTTC
CDR3aa: CATSDNPTTGGTYEQYF

j_gene: TRBJ1-5
v_gene: TRBV27
d_gene: TRBD1
abundance: .
CDR3nt: TGTGCCAGCAGTCAAACGGGACAGGGCTATCAGCCCCAGCATTTT
CDR3aa: CASSQTGQGYQPQHF

j_gene: TRBJ1-2
v_gene: TRBV6-5
d_gene: .
abundance: .
CDR3nt: TGTGCCAGCAGTCAGGGCCTCTACTATGGCTACACCTTC
CDR3aa: CASSQGLYYGYTF

j_gene: TRBJ1-2
v_gene: TRBV11-2
d_gene: .
abundance: .
CDR3nt: TGTGCCAGCAGCTTAGACGGGGTCAACTATGGCTACACCTTC
CDR3aa: CASSLDGVNYGYTF

j_gene: TRBJ1-2
v_gene: TRBV4-1
d_gene: .
abundance: .
CDR3nt: TGCGCCAGCAGCCAAGGACTCCCTCCCTCGAACTATGGCTACACCTTC
CDR3aa: CASSQGLPPSNYGYTF

j_gene: TRBJ1-2
v_gene: TRBV6-6
d_gene: TRBD1
abundance: .
CDR3nt: TGTGCCAGCAACGGACAGGCCTATGGCTACACCTTC
CDR3aa: CASNGQAYGYTF

j_gene: TRBJ2-7
v_gene: TRBV10-1
d_gene: .
abundance: few
CDR3nt: TGCGCCAGCAGTGAGTCGAGTAGCTACGAGCAGTACTTC
CDR3aa: CASSESSSYEQYF

j_gene: TRBJ1-1
v_gene: TRBV24-1
d_gene: .
abundance: .
CDR3nt: TGTGCCACCAGTGACCCTCCAGGGGCGGACACTGAAGCTTTCTTT
CDR3aa: CATSDPPGADTEAFF

j_gene: TRBJ2-3
v_gene: TRBV5-1
d_gene: .
abundance: .
CDR3nt: TGCGCCAGCAGCTTGCTCAGGGGCAGCACAGATACGCAGTATTTT
CDR3aa: CASSLLRGSTDTQYF

j_gene: TRBJ2-7
v_gene: TRBV7-9
d_gene: TRBD2
abundance: once
CDR3nt: TGTGCCAGCAGCCGCCTCCTAGCGGGGGGAAACTACGAGCAGTACTTC
CDR3aa: CASSRLLAGGNYEQYF

j_gene: TRBJ1-4
v_gene: TRBV28
d_gene: .
abundance: .
CDR3nt: TGTGCCAGCAGTCCGTGGACAGATAGTGAAAAACTGTTTTTT
CDR3aa: CASSPWTDSEKLFF